A single sample gave rise to the 3 T cell receptor beta chains below, sequenced in a study of persistence of HIV-infected CD4 T cells. This nonspecific control used anti-CD3/anti-CD28 bead stimulation of CD4+ T cells. Sorting selected CD4+ T cells upregulating both CD40 ligand and CD69. The antigens for these receptors are not known. Sequencing used immunoSEQ version 4 in survey mode. The method was immunoSEQ multiplex PCR; TCRdb's version includes in-frame clones alone and lacks a portion of them. The sample yields around 40,000 clones, roughly 90% seen once. The specimen was CD4+ T cells sorted from PBMCs after approximately 20-hour stimulation, collected from a patient who received antiretroviral therapy. The source is an adult man with HIV who was CMV-seropositive.

The chain has TRBV28 and TRBJ2-6, with D possibly being TRBD1 (6 bases). V was cut by 4 bases and J by 6 bases, with 10 bases left in between. The CDR3 consists of 14 residues. Per the germline V gene, CDR1 is MDHEN and CDR2 is SYDVKM. CDR3 nucleotide sequence: TGTGCCAGCAGTTCAGGGGTGAAGGCCAACGTCCTGACTTTC. It encodes CASSSGVKANVLTF.

The V and J genes are TRBV19 and TRBJ1-5, with TRBD1 matching over 8 bases. The V gene's germline CDR1 is LNHDA and CDR2 SQIVND (reference sequence). V was clipped by 6 bases and J by 5 bases; unmatched bases: 6. The CDR3 spans 14 residues. This CDR3 reads CASRAGQGHQPQHF. The CDR3 DNA reads as TGTGCCAGTAGGGCAGGACAGGGCCATCAGCCCCAGCATTTT.

The chain combines TRBV28 with TRBJ1-1; D is perhaps TRBD1 (5 bases). This CDR3 comprises 14 residues. The germline V gene has CDR1 MDHEN and CDR2 SYDVKM. The V and J ends lost 3 bases and 1 base respectively, with 9 bases between them. CDR3 in amino acids: CASSLGGANTEAFF. CDR3 nucleotides: TGTGCCAGCAGTTTGGGAGGGGCGAACACTGAAGCTTTCTTT.